Sequencing of this T cell receptor beta chain was carried out in a study of blood T cell repertoires in COVID-19. Study context: COVID-19 samples collected from the United States, Italy and Spain covered acute and convalescent phases. T cells, B-cell-depleted T cells, or PBMCs provided the cDNA or gDNA that served as material.

The germline gives CDR1 GTSNPN, CDR2 SVGIG (reference sequence). This CDR3 is built from 12 residues. The J segment lost 7 bases and the V segment lost 6 bases, leaving 7 bases of the junction unmatched. Methods used by the authors: Amplification from reference gene primers served as the basis for estimated nucleated cell counts. Sequencing was performed with immunoSEQ multiplex PCR; in TCRdb, only in-frame clones are kept and a portion is missing. That table gives V, J and clone size, and the DNA gave D and trimming. The sample yields about 140,000 clones, roughly 90% seen once. The chain has TRBV30 and TRBJ1-2; 8 bases are a match to TRBD1. The sequence came from a woman aged 45-65 years with acute or convalescent COVID-19. Sequenced sample: peripheral blood. The CDR3 DNA is TGTGCCTGTACAGGGGGAGTAGGTGGCTACACCTTC. It specifies CACTGGVGGYTF.